Following are 15 T cell receptor beta chains from one sample sequenced in a study of cytomegalovirus exposure and HLA in healthy donors. With 60 Vbeta and 13 Jbeta primers, the PCR was carried out. The assay was immunoSEQ multiplex PCR, and TCRdb's table has in-frame clones only and misses some. The sample gives approximately 120,000 clones, about 75% of which show up once; around 12% is in the top ten. Sequencing was performed on PBMCs. The receptors originated from a woman aged 40 to 55 in good health and CMV-seropositive.

The rearrangement uses TRBV29-1 and TRBJ2-1; 9 positions match TRBD2. The CDR3 has 14 amino acids. After removal of 6 bases from V and 5 bases from J, the junction contained 8 bases not matched to a gene. Germline CDR1 SQVTM, CDR2 ANQGSEA. CDR3 DNA sequence: TGCAGCGTCACCTCCGGGACTAGCCACAATGAGCAGTTCTTC. This encodes CSVTSGTSHNEQFF.

The chain couples TRBV7-8 to TRBJ2-2; tentatively, D is TRBD1 (6 bases). CDR1 is SGHVS and CDR2 is FQNEAQ in the germline V gene. V was trimmed by 3 bases and J by 2 bases, leaving 19 bases between them. The CDR3 is made up of 18 amino acids. The CDR3 here is CASSFRPTGKLNTGELFF. CDR3 in DNA: TGTGCCAGCAGCTTTCGCCCTACAGGGAAACTAAACACCGGGGAGCTGTTTTTT.

This chain joins TRBV29-1 and TRBJ1-4, with D possibly matching TRBD1 (6 bases). This CDR3 has 13 amino acids. Looked up from germline, CDR1 is SQVTM and CDR2 is ANQGSEA. Trimming removed 7 bases from V and 6 bases from J, with 15 bases in between. The CDR3 region has the DNA TGCAGCGCCCAGGGGAACGTTTATGAAAAACTGTTTTTT. Protein sequence: CSAQGNVYEKLFF.

The chain links TRBV28 to TRBJ2-1; D is unclear. The CDR3 is 12 amino acids. Germline CDR1 is MDHEN and CDR2 is SYDVKM. V shed 6 bases and J shed 4 bases, with 7 bases lying between them. DNA of the CDR3: TGTGCCAGCAGCCTTTTTTACAATGAGCAGTTCTTC. As protein: CASSLFYNEQFF.

This clone came up a few times. This rearrangement joins TRBV10-1 to TRBJ2-3, with 9 bases aligning to TRBD2. After removal of 3 bases from V and 2 bases from J, the junction contained 12 bases not matched to a gene. This CDR3 contains 18 residues. The germline CDR1 and CDR2 sequences are WNHNN and SYGVQD (reference sequence). The CDR3 is CASSERRGGSGDTDTQYF. The CDR3 DNA is TGCGCCAGCAGTGAACGGCGGGGGGGTAGCGGGGACACAGATACGCAGTATTTT.

This clone was picked up one time. The chain couples TRBV7-6 to TRBJ1-1; D not resolved. This CDR3 contains 13 residues. The ends were cut back, 1 base at V and 6 bases at J, with 9 bases in the middle. Germline V lookup: CDR1 SGHVS, CDR2 FNYEAQ. The CDR3 nucleotides are TGTGCCAGCAGCTTAGAACGCCAGTCTGAAGCTTTCTTT. It is translated as CASSLERQSEAFF.

The rearrangement joins TRBV5-1 to TRBJ2-7; TRBD2 matches 11 bases. The CDR3 totals 17 residues. Germline values: CDR1 SGHRS, CDR2 YFSETQ. The trim removed 5 bases at V and 2 bases at J, leaving 12 bases unmatched. CDR3 residues: CASRFTPGTSGPYEQYF. Here the CDR3 DNA reads TGCGCCAGCAGATTCACCCCCGGGACTAGCGGCCCCTACGAGCAGTACTTC.

The gene calls are TRBV11-2 and TRBJ2-5, with 9 nucleotides matching TRBD2. V gave up 5 bases and J gave up 4 bases; unmatched junction bases: 8. From germline, CDR1 is SGHAT and CDR2 FQNNGV. CDR3 size: 15 residues. This chain's CDR3 is CASSLSGSGGETQYF. Here the CDR3 DNA reads TGTGCCAGCAGCCTTAGCGGGAGCGGGGGAGAGACCCAGTACTTC.

The chain recombines TRBV6-4 with TRBJ1-5; D is uncertain. In germline, CDR1 is MRHNA, CDR2 SNTAGT. The CDR3 contains 15 residues. Trimming left V 8 bases short and J 2 bases short, with 16 bases between. The chain's CDR3 is CASPDVVQCNQPQHF. CDR3 sequence (DNA): TGTGCCAGCCCTGATGTGGTCCAGTGCAATCAGCCCCAGCATTTT.

CDR3 nucleotides: TGTGCCAGCACCGGGGGGTGGGGGGGCAATCAGCCCCAGCATTTT. Its protein is CASTGGWGGNQPQHF. The chain couples TRBV7-8 to TRBJ1-5; maybe TRBD1 (5 bases). This CDR3 is 15 amino acids long. Germline values: CDR1 SGHVS, CDR2 FQNEAQ. The V end lost 7 bases, the J end lost 2 bases, and 15 bases lay between the germline ends.

V usage is TRBV2 and J usage is TRBJ1-4; the match to TRBD1 covers 11 bases. Trimming removed 11 bases from V and 8 bases from J; junction bases left unmatched: 7. This CDR3 contains 13 residues. CDR1 SNHLY and CDR2 FYNNEI come from the germline V gene. DNA of the CDR3: TGTGCCTCACGCCGGGACAGGGGGGAAAAACTGTTTTTT. This sequence encodes CASRRDRGEKLFF.

This clone was observed a single time. This chain links TRBV9 with TRBJ1-3; no definite D call. V was shortened by 3 bases and J by 0 bases, with 4 bases between the two germline ends. There are 13 residues in the CDR3. Germline V gene data show CDR1 as SGDLS and CDR2 as YYNGEE. The CDR3 is CASSALSGNTIYF. In DNA, the CDR3 is TGTGCCAGCAGCGCCCTCTCTGGAAACACCATATATTTT.

This rearrangement joins TRBV6-1 to TRBJ1-5; D is ambiguous. This CDR3 region has 16 residues. V lost 2 bases to trimming and J lost 0 bases, with 11 bases between them. Germline V CDR1 and CDR2: MNHNS, SASEGT. DNA of the CDR3: TGTGCCAGCAGTGAATTGAGAGGCTATAGCAATCAGCCCCAGCATTTT. Translating gives CASSELRGYSNQPQHF.

This CDR3 is CASSLSGGGFGYTF. The DNA for the CDR3 is TGTGCCAGCAGCTTGTCGGGGGGAGGATTTGGCTACACCTTC. This chain connects TRBV5-4 to TRBJ1-2; D is perhaps TRBD1 (5 bases). Germline CDR1 reads SGHNT; CDR2 reads YYREEE (reference sequence). CDR3 length equals 14 residues. V was trimmed by 1 base and J by 7 bases, leaving 14 bases between them.

The chain has TRBV5-6 and TRBJ1-2; D gene ambiguous. From germline, CDR1 is SGHDT and CDR2 YYEEEE. This CDR3 spans 14 amino acids. V gave up 5 bases and J gave up 1 base, with 12 bases separating them. CDR3 protein: CASSNPGSNYGYTF. The CDR3 DNA follows: TGTGCCAGCAGTAATCCGGGAAGTAACTATGGCTACACCTTC.